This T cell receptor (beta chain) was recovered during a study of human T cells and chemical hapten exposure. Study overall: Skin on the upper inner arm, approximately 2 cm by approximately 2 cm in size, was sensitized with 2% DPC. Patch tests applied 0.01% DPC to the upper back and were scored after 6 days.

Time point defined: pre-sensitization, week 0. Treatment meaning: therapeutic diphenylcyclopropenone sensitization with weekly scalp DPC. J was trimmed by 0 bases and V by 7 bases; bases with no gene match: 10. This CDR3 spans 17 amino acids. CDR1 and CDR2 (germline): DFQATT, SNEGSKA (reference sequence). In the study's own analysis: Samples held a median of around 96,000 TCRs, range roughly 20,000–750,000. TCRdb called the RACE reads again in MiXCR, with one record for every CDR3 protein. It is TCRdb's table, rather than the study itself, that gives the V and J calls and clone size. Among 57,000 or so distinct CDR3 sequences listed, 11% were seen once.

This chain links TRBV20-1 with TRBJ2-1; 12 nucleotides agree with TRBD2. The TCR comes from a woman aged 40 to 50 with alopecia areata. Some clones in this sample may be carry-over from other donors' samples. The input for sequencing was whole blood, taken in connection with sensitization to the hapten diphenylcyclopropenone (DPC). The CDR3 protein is CSGNGLAGLSSYNEQFF. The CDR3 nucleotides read TGCAGTGGTAACGGACTAGCGGGACTAAGCTCCTACAATGAGCAGTTCTTC.